This T cell receptor (beta chain) was sequenced in a study of identical twins. Template switching, a step in the protocol, added a universal primer site, and cDNA carried unique molecular identifiers. Each CDR3 protein is one row after TCRdb ran MiXCR on the 5' RACE reads. Of 700,000 to 950,000 distinct CDR3 sequences in the sample, about 12% are singletons; the top ten hold around 1.5%. Germline trimming cut 7 bases from V and 6 bases from J; bases unmatched to any gene: 14. Germline V gene sequence: CDR1 MNHNS, CDR2 SASEGT. The CDR3 sequence is 15 residues long. Whole-study results and caveats: In cord blood, abundant beta clonotypes had fewer insertions; memory showed no trend. Potential partial confounding of zero-insertion analyses by invariant MAIT and iNKT cells was noted.

This clonotype occurred many times. Its specificity is unknown. These same data were also listed under a study on yellow fever vaccine responses in identical twins.

This TCR was sampled from a woman under 30 in good health. Sample: PBMCs. The V and J genes are TRBV6-1 and TRBJ1-2; 7 nucleotides align to TRBD1. As DNA, the CDR3 is TGTGCCAGCAACCCTAGAGACAGGGCAGGAGATGGCTACACCTTC. Protein: CASNPRDRAGDGYTF.